This record looks at one TCR beta chain sequence and its context. The specificity of this receptor is unknown. Per-nucleotide qualities are absent, and no much larger clonotype sits a single base away. Using the deep immunoSEQ assay, multiplex PCR amplified TCR CDR3 regions from genomic DNA. Extracted genomic DNA from each cell subset was spread evenly across all wells of several immunoSEQ 96-well plates, with each plate serving as a replicate. For unsorted PBMC, 250 to 300 ng genomic DNA, equal to roughly 33,000 T cell genomes, was loaded into each replicate PCR. Genomic DNA from unsorted PBMC was sequenced over ten immunoSEQ deep assay plates. The purified libraries were quantified using a Qubit 3.0 fluorometer, sized with a Bioanalyzer 2100, and then quantified again using the KAPA Library Quantification kit. A separate single-read 150-cycle Illumina NextSeq 550 flow cell was used to sequence each immunoSEQ 96-well plate. Concerning the study's data processing: Because the immunoSEQ output included only junctional sequences and no quality scores, the filtering could not be the same as the filtering used for full-length reads. To assign V/J genes and CDR3, sequences were annotated against IMGT germline references using PyIR, a Python wrapper for IgBLAST v1.9. Reads were removed for weak V/J assignments (E-value above 1e-6), missing CDR3, stop codons, out-of-frame junctions, or ambiguous translated residues. V3J clonotypes were defined by identical inferred V gene, J gene, and CDR3 amino acid sequence. Percentage overlap between repertoires was calculated by dividing the number of shared unique clonotypes by the size of the smaller repertoire. Repertoire richness was assessed with RTK rarefaction, the Chao1 estimator, and Recon v2.1 estimates of unobserved clonotypes. This is the immuneACCESS table as TCRdb keeps it, with only in-frame sequences that have V and J called. A part of the clones is gone; compared with another copy, unresolved V genes explain less than half, and the rest is unexplained. D and trimming were read from the DNA, whereas the V and J calls and clone size are those reported in that table. A total of about 490,000 clones appear in this sample, approximately 80% of them only once. Around 12% of the sample is in the top ten clones.

The donors were healthy, HIV-negative adults who had no recently reported acute infections or vaccinations. Every donor was a Caucasian adult living in Nashville, Tennessee, USA. For unsorted samples, 90 million to 95 million PBMCs were counted, and genomic DNA was extracted using the QIAamp DNA Blood Mini kit. After blood collection by leukapheresis, PBMCs were isolated using Ficoll-Histopaque density gradient centrifugation and then cryopreserved in the vapor phase of liquid nitrogen. CDR1 and CDR2 (WNHNN, SYGVQD) derive from the germline V gene (reference sequence). The CDR3 sequence holds 15 residues, the cysteine and phenylalanine included. This entry keeps only the CDR3 DNA: 45 bases, framed from base 1. V lost 7 bases and J lost 17 bases, and the count of bases not matched to a germline gene is 18. The data derive from a study of shared clonotypes between healthy human individuals (dated by TCRdb to between 2020 and 2021). Looking at the study overall: Three men and two women, aged 18 to 49 years, made up the cohort. Blood TCR repertoires of roughly five healthy adults were deeply sequenced to estimate repertoire size and the extent of clonotype sharing between individuals. Different laboratories and diverse techniques were used to prepare libraries and sequence TCR repertoires, to increase sequencing depth and limit assay-specific biases. Each donor's leukapheresis produced roughly between about 0.8 and 8.9 billion PBMCs.

The paper's findings and limits, for the study overall: Pairwise subsampling indicated that sequencing depth was expected to affect the degree of clonotype sharing among donors. The small number of donors limited the genetic and exposure-history diversity represented. Sampling was restricted to blood, and TCR repertoires in tissues likely differ from the TCR repertoires found in blood.

Input material: PBMCs. The V gene is TRBV10-1 and the J gene is TRBJ1-4, with 11 junctional bases fitting TRBD1. The clonotype comes from a woman in her 40s in good health. Some clones in this sample may be carry-over from other donors' samples. At the DNA level, the sequence is TGCGCCAGCATTAAGGGACAGGGGGTACCAACTGGGGGTTTTTTT. Its product reads: CASIKGQGVPTGGFF.